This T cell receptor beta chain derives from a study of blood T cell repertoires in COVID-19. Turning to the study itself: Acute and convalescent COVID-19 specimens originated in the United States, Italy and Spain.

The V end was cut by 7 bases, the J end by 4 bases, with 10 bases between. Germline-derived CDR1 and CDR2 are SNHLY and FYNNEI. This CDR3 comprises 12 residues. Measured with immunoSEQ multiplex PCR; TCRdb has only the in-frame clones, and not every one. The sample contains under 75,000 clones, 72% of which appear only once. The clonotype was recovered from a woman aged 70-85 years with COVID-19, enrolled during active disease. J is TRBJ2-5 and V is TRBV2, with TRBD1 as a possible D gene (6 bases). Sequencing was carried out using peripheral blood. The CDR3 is CASIGQIETQYF. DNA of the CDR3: TGTGCCAGCATTGGACAGATAGAGACCCAGTACTTC.